This TCR beta chain was sequenced for a study of blood T cells in healthy people across ages. A second PCR, run for about 7 to 12 cycles, used a sample-barcoded 5' primer plus a J-beta primer mix. TCRdb re-called the 5' RACE reads through MiXCR, storing one row per CDR3 protein. The sample gives over 1,200,000 distinct CDR3 sequences, around 59% of which show up once; 6.5% to 8.5% is in the top ten. V gave up 1 base and J gave up 7 bases; unmatched junction bases: 12. The germline V gene has CDR1 SGHAT and CDR2 FQNNGV. This CDR3 has 17 residues. The study's findings and limits: Unsorted PBMC input precluded a conclusive naive versus antigen-experienced comparison.

Notes on this clonotype: The antigen remains undetermined.

This receptor was identified in a man aged 18-30 years in good health. Sequencing used blood. The gene calls are TRBV11-2 and TRBJ2-1, with 8 nucleotides matching TRBD2. The CDR3 DNA reads TGTGCCAGCAGCTTAGTAGGGGGAGGGACTAGGGGGAATGAGCAGTTCTTC. Amino acids: CASSLVGGGTRGNEQFF.